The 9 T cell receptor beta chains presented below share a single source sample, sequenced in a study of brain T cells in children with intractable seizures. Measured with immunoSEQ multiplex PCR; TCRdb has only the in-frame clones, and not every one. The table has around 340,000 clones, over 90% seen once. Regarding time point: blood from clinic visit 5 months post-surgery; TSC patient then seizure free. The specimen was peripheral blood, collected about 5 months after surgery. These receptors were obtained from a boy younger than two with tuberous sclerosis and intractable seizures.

The CDR3 loop reads CASSQEDRRSYEQYF. The CDR3 DNA follows: TGCGCCAGCAGCCAAGAGGACAGGCGCTCCTACGAGCAGTACTTC. The chain combines TRBV4-1 with TRBJ2-7; 7 positions agree with TRBD1. Looked up from germline, CDR1 is MGHRA and CDR2 is YSYEKL. This CDR3 region has 15 residues. The J segment lost 0 bases and the V segment lost 0 bases, leaving 2 bases of the junction unmatched.

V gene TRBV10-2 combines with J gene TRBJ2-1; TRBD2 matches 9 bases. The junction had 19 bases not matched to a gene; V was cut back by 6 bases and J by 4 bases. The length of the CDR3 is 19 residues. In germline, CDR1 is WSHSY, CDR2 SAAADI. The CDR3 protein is CASRHKTSGSSTEYNEQFF. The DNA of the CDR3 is TGCGCCAGCAGACACAAGACTAGCGGATCGTCCACAGAATACAATGAGCAGTTCTTC.

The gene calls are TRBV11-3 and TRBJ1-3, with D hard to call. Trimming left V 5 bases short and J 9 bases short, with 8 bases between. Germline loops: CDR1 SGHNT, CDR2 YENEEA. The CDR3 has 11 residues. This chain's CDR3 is CASSTQTTIYF. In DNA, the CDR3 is TGTGCCAGCAGCACACAGACCACCATATATTTT.

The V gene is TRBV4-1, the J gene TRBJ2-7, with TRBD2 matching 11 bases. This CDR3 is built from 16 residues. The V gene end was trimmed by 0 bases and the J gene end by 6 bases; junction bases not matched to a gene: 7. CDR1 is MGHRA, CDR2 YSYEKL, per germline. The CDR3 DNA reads TGCGCCAGCAGCCAAGACTTAGCGGGGGGGCTTATCGAGCAGTACTTC. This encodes CASSQDLAGGLIEQYF.

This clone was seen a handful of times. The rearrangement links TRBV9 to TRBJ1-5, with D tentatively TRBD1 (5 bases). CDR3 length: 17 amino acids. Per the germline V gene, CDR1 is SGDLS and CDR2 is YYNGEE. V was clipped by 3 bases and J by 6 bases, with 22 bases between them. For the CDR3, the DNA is TGTGCCAGCAGCGCGAACCCCCTTGCGGAGGGGAGTCAGCCCCAGCATTTT. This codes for CASSANPLAEGSQPQHF. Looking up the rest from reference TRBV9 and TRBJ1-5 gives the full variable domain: DSGVTQTPKHLITATGQRVTLRCSPRSGDLSVYWYQQSLDQGLQFLIQYYNGEERAKGNILERFSAQQFPDLHSELNLSSLELGDSALYFCASSANPLAEGSQPQHFGDGTRLSIL.

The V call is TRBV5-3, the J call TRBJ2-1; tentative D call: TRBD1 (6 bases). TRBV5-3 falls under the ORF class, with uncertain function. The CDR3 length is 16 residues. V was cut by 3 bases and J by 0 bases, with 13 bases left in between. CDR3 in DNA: TGTGCCAGAAGCTACCCAGGGGCGATCTCCTACAATGAGCAGTTCTTC. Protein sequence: CARSYPGAISYNEQFF.

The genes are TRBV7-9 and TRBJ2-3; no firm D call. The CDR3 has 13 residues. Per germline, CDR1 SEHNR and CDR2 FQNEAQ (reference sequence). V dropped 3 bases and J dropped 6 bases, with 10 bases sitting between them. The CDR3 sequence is CASSFLSSDTQYF. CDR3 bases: TGTGCCAGCAGCTTCCTATCGTCGGATACGCAGTATTTT.

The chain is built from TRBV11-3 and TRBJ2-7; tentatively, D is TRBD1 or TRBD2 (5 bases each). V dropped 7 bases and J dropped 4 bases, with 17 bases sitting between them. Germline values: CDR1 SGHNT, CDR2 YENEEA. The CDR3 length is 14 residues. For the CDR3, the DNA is TGTGCCAGCACGGAAGGGGACCACACGTACGAGCAGTACTTC. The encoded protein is CASTEGDHTYEQYF.

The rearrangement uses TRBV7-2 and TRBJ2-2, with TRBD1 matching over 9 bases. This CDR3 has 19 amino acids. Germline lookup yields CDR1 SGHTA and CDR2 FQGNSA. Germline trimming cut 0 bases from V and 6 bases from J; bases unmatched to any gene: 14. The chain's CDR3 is CASSLAGITDRGLAGELFF. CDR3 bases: TGTGCCAGCAGCTTAGCGGGTATAACGGACAGGGGTTTGGCCGGGGAGCTGTTTTTT.